This TCR beta chain appears in the sequencing data of a study of identical twins. From the 5' RACE reads, TCRdb called clonotypes with MiXCR, one entry per CDR3 protein. The sample records a few hundred thousand distinct CDR3 sequences, 9% to 10% being singletons. Findings and caveats of the study: Modelling approaches yielded underestimates of out-of-frame TCR alpha sharing between monozygotic twins. Zero-insertion findings could be partly confounded by invariant cells (MAIT and iNKT cells). In cord blood, abundant beta clonotypes had fewer insertions; memory showed no trend.

Healthy Caucasians supplied all donations. This clonotype showed up many times. Antigen: not known. With 1 base removed from V and 2 bases from J, the gap between germline ends came to 12 bases. Germline-derived CDR1 and CDR2 are SGHVS and FNYEAQ. The CDR3 is 15 residues long. This sample also belongs to another study, concerning yellow fever vaccine responses in identical twins.

The sequencing input was PBMCs. This chain links TRBV7-6 with TRBJ2-7, with D possibly TRBD2 on 6 matching bases. This clonotype originated in a woman aged 18-30 years in good health. CDR3 protein: CASSLGPEGTYEQYF. For the CDR3, the DNA is TGTGCCAGCAGCTTAGGACCGGAGGGTACCTACGAGCAGTACTTC. The complete variable domain, with remaining parts taken from reference TRBV7-6 and TRBJ2-7, reads GAGVSQSPRYKVTKRGQDVALRCDPISGHVSLYWYRQALGQGPEFLTYFNYEAQQDKSGLPNDRFSAERPEGSISTLTIQRTEQRDSAMYRCASSLGPEGTYEQYFGPGTRLTVT.